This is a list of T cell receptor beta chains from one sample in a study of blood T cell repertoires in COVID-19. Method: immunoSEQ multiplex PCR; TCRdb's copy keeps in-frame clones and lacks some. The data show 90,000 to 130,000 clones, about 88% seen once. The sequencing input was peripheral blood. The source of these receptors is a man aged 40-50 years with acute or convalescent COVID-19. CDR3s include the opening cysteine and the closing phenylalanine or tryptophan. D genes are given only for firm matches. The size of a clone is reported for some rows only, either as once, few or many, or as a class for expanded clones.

CASSRRSLGYGYTF | TGTGCCAGCAGTCGAAGGAGTTTAGGCTATGGCTACACCTTC | many | TRBJ1-2 | NA | TRBV6-5
CAISLRDRGQYEQYF | TGTGCCATCAGTCTCCGGGACAGGGGGCAATACGAGCAGTACTTC | NA | TRBJ2-7 | TRBD1 | TRBV10-3
CASRRTSGLYEQYF | TGTGCCAGCAGACGGACTAGCGGCCTCTACGAGCAGTACTTC | once | TRBJ2-7 | TRBD2 | TRBV28
CASSPLGQGNSPLHF | TGTGCCAGCTCACCACTCGGGCAGGGGAATTCACCCCTCCACTTT | NA | TRBJ1-6 | NA | TRBV18
CASSQKQGREETQYF | TGTGCCAGCTCACAAAAACAGGGCAGGGAAGAGACCCAGTACTTC | NA | TRBJ2-5 | NA | TRBV18
CASSHLGGGRWETQYF | TGTGCCAGCAGCCACCTCGGGGGGGGGCGATGGGAGACCCAGTACTTC | NA | TRBJ2-5 | TRBD2 | TRBV7-2
CSAYRGGYTF | TGCAGCGCATACAGGGGTGGCTACACCTTC | NA | TRBJ1-2 | TRBD1 | TRBV29-1
CASSLGGGLGQPQHF | TGTGCCAGCAGCTTAGGAGGGGGCCTCGGGCAGCCCCAGCATTTT | few | TRBJ1-5 | TRBD1 | TRBV7-8
CASSLESRNTGELFF | TGTGCCAGCTCCCTGGAGTCGAGAAACACCGGGGAGCTGTTTTTT | NA | TRBJ2-2 | NA | TRBV18
CASSPRGGTGGTGELFF | TGTGCCAGCAGCCCCCGGGGAGGGACAGGGGGCACCGGGGAGCTGTTTTTT | NA | TRBJ2-2 | TRBD1 | TRBV5-4
CASRTQRGGPNEQFF | TGCGCCAGCAGGACCCAGCGGGGGGGCCCCAATGAGCAGTTCTTC | NA | TRBJ2-1 | TRBD2 | TRBV5-1
CASSQGPGLNTEAFF | TGTGCCAGCAGCCAAGGACCGGGTCTGAACACTGAAGCTTTCTTT | NA | TRBJ1-1 | NA | TRBV4-2
CASSLAGLVVSGANVLTF | TGTGCCAGCAGCTTAGCGGGGCTGGTAGTGTCCGGGGCCAACGTCCTGACTTTC | NA | TRBJ2-6 | NA | TRBV7-9
CASHGGRVGTDTQYF | TGCGCCAGCCATGGTGGCAGGGTGGGCACAGATACGCAGTATTTT | NA | TRBJ2-3 | NA | TRBV5-1
CASSPSQGSPLHF | TGTGCCAGCAGCCCCTCACAGGGTTCACCCCTCCACTTT | once | TRBJ1-6 | NA | TRBV7-8
CASSTRLAGSPLHF | TGTGCCAGCAGTACCCGGTTAGCCGGATCACCCCTCCACTTT | NA | TRBJ1-6 | NA | TRBV6-5
CASSIGAPTDTQYF | TGTGCCAGTAGTATCGGAGCGCCCACAGATACGCAGTATTTT | few | TRBJ2-3 | NA | TRBV19
CASRSRTEAFF | TGCGCCAGCAGGAGCCGGACTGAAGCTTTCTTT | NA | TRBJ1-1 | NA | TRBV5-1
CASKDGGGGVVLDTQYF | TGTGCCAGCAAGGACGGCGGCGGGGGGGTAGTGTTGGATACGCAGTATTTT | NA | TRBJ2-3 | TRBD2 | TRBV2
CASSPLPTGGIEKLFF | TGTGCCAGCTCACCGCTCCCGACAGGGGGGATTGAAAAACTGTTTTTT | NA | TRBJ1-4 | TRBD1 | TRBV18
CSVKRGLAQETQYF | TGCAGCGTTAAAAGGGGACTAGCCCAAGAGACCCAGTACTTC | NA | TRBJ2-5 | TRBD2 | TRBV29-1
CASSSTGGATDTQYF | TGTGCCAGCAGTTCCACAGGGGGTGCCACAGATACGCAGTATTTT | NA | TRBJ2-3 | TRBD1 | TRBV2
CASRWATLGYTF | TGTGCCAGCAGGTGGGCAACTCTTGGCTACACCTTC | NA | TRBJ1-2 | NA | TRBV12-3/TRBV12-4
CASSLGPGGTYSEQFF | TGTGCCAGCAGTTTAGGCCCGGGGGGCACTTACTCTGAGCAGTTCTTC | NA | TRBJ2-1 | NA | TRBV6-5
CASSPGERGIGNEQFF | TGTGCCAGCAGCCCTGGGGAGCGGGGGATTGGGAATGAGCAGTTCTTC | NA | TRBJ2-1 | TRBD2 | TRBV7-2
CASSFSGSRNTEAFF | TGTGCCAGCAGCTTCTCAGGAAGCCGGAACACTGAAGCTTTCTTT | few | TRBJ1-1 | NA | TRBV5-5